This record concerns one T cell receptor beta chain sequence. The CDR3 spans 11 residues. V shed 2 bases and J shed 13 bases, with 12 bases lying between them. CDR1 DFQATT and CDR2 SNEGSKA come from the germline V gene (reference sequence). Libraries were prepared by immunoSEQ multiplex PCR; TCRdb keeps only in-frame clonotypes and omits some of them. The sample shows some 18,000 clones, approximately 69% of them seen only once. This sample stems from a study of somatic mutations in cytotoxic T cells in rheumatoid arthritis. The V call is TRBV20-1, the J call TRBJ2-1; tentative D call: TRBD1 (6 bases). The specimen sequenced was CD8+ T cells sorted from blood. The receptor comes from a man between 60 and 75 years old in good health. This chain's CDR3 is CSARPGTLQFF. Here the CDR3 DNA reads TGCAGTGCTAGACCCGGGACACTACAGTTCTTC.